This record concerns one T cell receptor (beta chain) sequence. What it binds is unknown. This entry belongs to a study of cytomegalovirus exposure and HLA in healthy donors. The J segment lost 4 bases and the V segment lost 5 bases, leaving 10 bases of the junction unmatched. The CDR3 totals 14 residues. Germline V gene lookup returns CDR1 SQVTM and CDR2 ANQGSEA. Whole-study findings and limits: Reports showed the classifier diagnosing cytomegalovirus status with high specificity and sensitivity.

The PCR used 60 Vbeta and 13 Jbeta primers. Only in-frame clones appear in the TCRdb table, and some are missing; sequencing was by immunoSEQ multiplex PCR. The sample shows 150,000 to 200,000 clones, around 82% of them seen only once. The chain employs TRBV29-1 and TRBJ2-5, with 7 bases aligning to TRBD1. What was sequenced was PBMCs. The receptor's source is a man aged 18 to 30 in good health and CMV-seronegative. The CDR3 protein is CSVQGVVLRETQYF. CDR3 in DNA: TGCAGCGTTCAGGGGGTTGTCTTACGAGAGACCCAGTACTTC.